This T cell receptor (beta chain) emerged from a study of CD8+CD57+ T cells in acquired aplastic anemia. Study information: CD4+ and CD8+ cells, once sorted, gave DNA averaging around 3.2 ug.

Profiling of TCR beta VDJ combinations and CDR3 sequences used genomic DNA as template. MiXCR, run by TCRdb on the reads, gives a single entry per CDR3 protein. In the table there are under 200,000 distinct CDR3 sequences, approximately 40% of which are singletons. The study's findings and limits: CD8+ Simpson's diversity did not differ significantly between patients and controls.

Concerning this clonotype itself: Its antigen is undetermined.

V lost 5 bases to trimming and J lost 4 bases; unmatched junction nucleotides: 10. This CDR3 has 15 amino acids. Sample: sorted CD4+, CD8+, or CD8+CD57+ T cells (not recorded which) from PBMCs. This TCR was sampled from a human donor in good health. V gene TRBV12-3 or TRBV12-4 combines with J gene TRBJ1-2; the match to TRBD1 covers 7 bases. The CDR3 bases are TGTGCCAGCAGTCCGCGACAGGGCCACTTCTATGGCTACACCTTC. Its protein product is CASSPRQGHFYGYTF.